At least ten counts were recorded for the clone carrying this TCR beta chain. The sample belongs to a study of T-cell reconstitution after alpha-beta-depleted transplantation in children. Per the germline V gene, CDR1 is SEHNR and CDR2 is FQNEAQ (reference sequence). With 2 bases removed from V and 8 bases from J, the gap between germline ends came to 12 bases. The CDR3 is made up of 13 amino acids. TCRbeta library construction was performed incorporating unique molecular identifiers. TCRdb called the PCR reads again in MiXCR, with one record for every CDR3 protein. This sample has 300,000 to 400,000 distinct CDR3 sequences, with roughly 14% found just once.

The rearrangement links TRBV7-9 to TRBJ1-1; D unresolved. The specimen was PBMCs, collected from the stem cell graft. The source of this sequence is a human donor who donated a stem cell graft to a child with Fanconi anemia. The CDR3 protein is CASSLPAGSEAFF. In DNA form, the CDR3 reads TGTGCCAGCAGCTTACCAGCAGGATCGGAAGCTTTCTTT.